Listed here is a single T cell receptor (beta chain). Original processing notes: Reference gene primers were amplified, and this amplification served to estimate nucleated cell counts. The assay was immunoSEQ multiplex PCR, and TCRdb's table has in-frame clones only and misses some. V, J and clone size were drawn from that table, and D and trimming were deduced from the DNA. The repertoire has about 120,000 clones, 87% of them found once; the top ten carry 2% to 2.5%. The data are from a study of blood T cell repertoires in COVID-19. V lost 7 bases, J lost 7 bases, and 9 bases stayed unmatched. Germline V gene lookup returns CDR1 SGDLS and CDR2 YYNGEE. The CDR3 length is 14 residues.

This receptor was taken from a woman aged 45-65 years with acute or convalescent COVID-19. Material for sequencing was peripheral blood. The chain is built from TRBV9 and TRBJ2-3; TRBD1 matches 10 bases. The chain's CDR3 is CASSYGTGVYTQYF. The CDR3 DNA sequence: TGTGCCAGCTCCTACGGGACAGGGGTCTATACGCAGTATTTT.